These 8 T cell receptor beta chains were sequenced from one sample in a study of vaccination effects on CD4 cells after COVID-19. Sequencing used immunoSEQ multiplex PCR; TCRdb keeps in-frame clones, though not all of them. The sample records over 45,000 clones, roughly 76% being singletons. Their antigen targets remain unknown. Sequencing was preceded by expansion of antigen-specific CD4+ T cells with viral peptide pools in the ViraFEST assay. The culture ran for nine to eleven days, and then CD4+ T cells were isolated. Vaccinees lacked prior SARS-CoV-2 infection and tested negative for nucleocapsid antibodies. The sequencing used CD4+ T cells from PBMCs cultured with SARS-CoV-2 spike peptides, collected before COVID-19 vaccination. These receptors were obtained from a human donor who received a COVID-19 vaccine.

The CDR3 loop is CASSLYPGAAGELFF. The CDR3 DNA reads TGTGCCAGCAGCTTATATCCGGGGGCGGCCGGGGAGCTGTTTTTT. V and J are TRBV7-9 and TRBJ2-2, with D tentatively TRBD1 or TRBD2 (6 bases each). Trimming pared 2 bases from V and 6 bases from J, leaving 13 bases between. The germline V gene encodes CDR1 SEHNR and CDR2 FQNEAQ (reference sequence). The CDR3 loop spans 15 amino acids.

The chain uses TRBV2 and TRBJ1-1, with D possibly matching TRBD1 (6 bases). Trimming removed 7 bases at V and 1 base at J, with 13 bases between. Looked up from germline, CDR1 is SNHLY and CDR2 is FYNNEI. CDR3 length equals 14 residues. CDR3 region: CASTFDRSNTEAFF. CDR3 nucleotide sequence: TGTGCCAGCACCTTTGACAGGTCGAACACTGAAGCTTTCTTT.

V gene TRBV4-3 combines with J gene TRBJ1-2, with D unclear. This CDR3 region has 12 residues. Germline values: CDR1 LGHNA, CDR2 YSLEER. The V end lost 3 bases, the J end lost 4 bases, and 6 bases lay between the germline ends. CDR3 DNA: TGCGCCAGCAGCCAGCGGTCCTATGGCTACACCTTC. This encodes CASSQRSYGYTF.

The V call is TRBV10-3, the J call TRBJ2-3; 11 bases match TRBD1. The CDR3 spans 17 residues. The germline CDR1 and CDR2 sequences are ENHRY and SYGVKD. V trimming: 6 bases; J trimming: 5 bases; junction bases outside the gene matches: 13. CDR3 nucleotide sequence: TGTGCCATCAGGAGCCTCGGACAGGGGGCGGGGGAAGATACGCAGTATTTT. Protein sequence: CAIRSLGQGAGEDTQYF.

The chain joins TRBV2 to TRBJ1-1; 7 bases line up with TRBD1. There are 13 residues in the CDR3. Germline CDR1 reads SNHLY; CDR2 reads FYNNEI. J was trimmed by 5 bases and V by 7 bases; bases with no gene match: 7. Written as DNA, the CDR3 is TGTGCCAGCAATGGACAGGAGAGGACTGAAGCTTTCTTT. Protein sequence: CASNGQERTEAFF.

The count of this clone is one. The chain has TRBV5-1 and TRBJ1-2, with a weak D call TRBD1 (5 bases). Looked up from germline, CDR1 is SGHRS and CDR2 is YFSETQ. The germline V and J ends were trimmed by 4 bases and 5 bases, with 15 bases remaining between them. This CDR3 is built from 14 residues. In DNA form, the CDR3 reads TGCGCCAGCAGCCCGTCCGGGACTGAGTATGGCTACACCTTC. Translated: CASSPSGTEYGYTF.

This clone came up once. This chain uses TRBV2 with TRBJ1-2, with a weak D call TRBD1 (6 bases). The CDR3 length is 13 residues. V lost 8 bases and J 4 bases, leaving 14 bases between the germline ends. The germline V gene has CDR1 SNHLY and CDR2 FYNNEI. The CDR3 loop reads CASSTRGGYGYTF. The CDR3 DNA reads TGTGCCAGCTCGACCAGGGGTGGCTATGGCTACACCTTC.

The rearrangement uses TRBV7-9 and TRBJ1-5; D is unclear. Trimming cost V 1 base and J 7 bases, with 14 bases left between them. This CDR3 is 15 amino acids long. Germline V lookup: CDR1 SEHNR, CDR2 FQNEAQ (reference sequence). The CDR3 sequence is CASSLGGRRGQPQHF. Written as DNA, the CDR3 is TGTGCCAGCAGCTTAGGTGGAAGGCGAGGGCAGCCCCAGCATTTT.